One sample yielded the 8 T cell receptor beta chains listed below, sequenced in a study of cytomegalovirus exposure and HLA in healthy donors. PCR amplification relied on 60 Vbeta primers (plus 13 Jbeta primers). This table comes from immunoSEQ multiplex PCR, and its TCRdb copy is limited to in-frame clones, with some not included. The table includes under 250,000 clones, roughly 80% detected once. The specimen sequenced was PBMCs. These receptors originate from a man aged 50 to 59 in good health and CMV-seronegative.

This clone has only one observation. The chain combines TRBV9 with TRBJ2-1; TRBD2 agrees at 9 bases. The V and J ends lost 1 base and 0 bases, in that order; junction bases with no gene match: 2. The CDR3 length is 16 residues. Germline-derived CDR1 and CDR2 are SGDLS and YYNGEE. The CDR3 spells CASSVLAGYSYNEQFF. The CDR3 DNA sequence: TGTGCCAGCAGCGTACTAGCGGGATACTCCTACAATGAGCAGTTCTTC.

The chain uses TRBV5-6 and TRBJ2-1, with 11 positions matching TRBD2. Germline V gene sequence: CDR1 SGHDT, CDR2 YYEEEE. CDR3 length: 16 residues. The J segment lost 2 bases and the V segment lost 4 bases, leaving 5 bases of the junction unmatched. For the CDR3, the DNA is TGTGCCAGCAGCCTGGGACTAGCGGCTGCCTACAATGAGCAGTTCTTC. Translating it yields CASSLGLAAAYNEQFF.

The J gene is TRBJ2-1, the V gene TRBV5-1; TRBD2 matches at 12 bases. Per the germline V gene, CDR1 is SGHRS and CDR2 is YFSETQ. The CDR3 is made up of 15 amino acids. V shed 4 bases and J 4 bases; nucleotides not matched to a gene: 3. In DNA, the CDR3 is TGCGCCAGCAGCGTGACTAGCGGGAGTTACAATGAGCAGTTCTTC. It yields the protein CASSVTSGSYNEQFF.

The chain recombines TRBV2 with TRBJ2-1; 9 nucleotides line up with TRBD2. Germline V gene lookup returns CDR1 SNHLY and CDR2 FYNNEI. Losses at the gene ends were 6 bases for V and 10 bases for J; bases not matched to a gene: 13. The CDR3 consists of 15 residues. The CDR3 loop reads CASRETSGAAGEQFF. As DNA, the CDR3 is TGTGCCAGCAGGGAGACTAGCGGAGCCGCGGGCGAGCAGTTCTTC.

The rearrangement joins TRBV7-2 to TRBJ2-2; the match to TRBD1 covers 7 bases. The CDR3 loop spans 15 amino acids. Germline CDR1 SGHTA, CDR2 FQGNSA. V shed 9 bases and J 5 bases; nucleotides not matched to a gene: 12. CDR3 protein: CASLPGGGVTGELFF. In DNA form, the CDR3 reads TGTGCCAGTCTCCCAGGGGGTGGAGTTACCGGGGAGCTGTTTTTT. The full variable domain, in which reference TRBV7-2 and TRBJ2-2 provide the parts outside the CDR3, is GAGVSQSPSNKVTEKGKDVELRCDPISGHTALYWYRQSLGQGLEFLIYFQGNSAPDKSGLPSDRFSAERTGGSVSTLTIQRTQQEDSAVYLCASLPGGGVTGELFFGEGSRLTVL.

This clone was seen just once. The chain joins TRBV20-1 to TRBJ2-1; TRBD1 aligns across 7 bases. With 3 bases clipped from V and 10 bases from J, the junction kept 0 bases outside the gene matches. The germline V gene encodes CDR1 DFQATT and CDR2 SNEGSKA (reference sequence). This CDR3 comprises 10 residues. CDR3 sequence: CSARDREQFF. CDR3 coding DNA: TGCAGTGCTAGGGACAGGGAGCAGTTCTTC.

The V call is TRBV11-2, the J call TRBJ2-3; no firm D call. The CDR3 has 16 residues. V lost 5 bases, J lost 0 bases, and 15 bases lay in between. Germline V gene lookup returns CDR1 SGHAT and CDR2 FQNNGV. The CDR3 coding sequence is TGTGCCAGCAGCCCAAGAGGCCAAACTAGCACAGATACGCAGTATTTT. Translation: CASSPRGQTSTDTQYF.

The chain uses TRBV20-1 and TRBJ2-7, with D possibly TRBD1 on 5 matching bases. The CDR3 runs to 11 residues. Trimming left V 7 bases short and J 6 bases short, with 13 bases between. Germline V gene sequence: CDR1 DFQATT, CDR2 SNEGSKA (reference sequence). CDR3 DNA sequence: TGCAGTGTCGCACAGGCTTCCGAGCAGTACTTC. Translating gives CSVAQASEQYF.